These 8 T cell receptor beta chains were all obtained from the same sample, sequenced in a study of cytomegalovirus exposure and HLA in healthy donors. PCR involved 60 Vbeta and 13 Jbeta primers. Libraries were prepared by immunoSEQ multiplex PCR; TCRdb keeps only in-frame clonotypes and omits some of them. The sample lists over 130,000 clones, more than 55% occurring once. Source material: PBMCs. These TCRs come from a woman aged 55-69 years in good health and CMV-seronegative.

The chain combines TRBV10-1 with TRBJ2-3; possible D gene TRBD2, 6 bases. This CDR3 has 16 amino acids. Trimming took 0 bases from V and 4 from J, leaving 14 bases between them. Germline V lookup: CDR1 WNHNN, CDR2 SYGVQD (reference sequence). The CDR3 coding sequence is TGCGCCAGCAGTGAGTCAGGGCAGGGAGGTTCAGATACGCAGTATTTT. Its protein product is CASSESGQGGSDTQYF.

V gene TRBV18 combines with J gene TRBJ1-1; 7 bases agree with TRBD1. This CDR3 is built from 15 residues. Germline V gene lookup returns CDR1 KGHSH and CDR2 LQKENI. Germline trimming cut 3 bases from V and 0 bases from J; bases unmatched to any gene: 4. As DNA, the CDR3 is TGTGCCAGCTCACCGCCAAGGGGGCTGAACACTGAAGCTTTCTTT. Protein product: CASSPPRGLNTEAFF.

The chain uses TRBV19 and TRBJ2-6, with 9 bases identical to TRBD2. The ends lost 5 bases at V and 4 bases at J; junction bases unmatched: 15. This CDR3 region has 19 residues. CDR1 and CDR2 (germline): LNHDA, SQIVND (reference sequence). CDR3 nucleotide sequence: TGTGCCAGTAGTGTTGCACCCGGACTAGCGCGGGCCGGGGCCAACGTCCTGACTTTC. This gives the protein CASSVAPGLARAGANVLTF.

The rearrangement uses TRBV5-8 and TRBJ1-5; 7 nucleotides line up with TRBD1. V lost 3 bases, J lost 2 bases, and 5 bases stayed unmatched. The length of the CDR3 is 15 residues. CDR1 is SGHTS, CDR2 YDEGEE, per germline. The chain's CDR3 is CASSSGTVRNQPQHF. DNA for the CDR3: TGTGCCAGCAGCTCAGGGACAGTCCGCAATCAGCCCCAGCATTTT. Combining the CDR3 with reference TRBV5-8 and TRBJ1-5 gives the whole variable domain EAGVTQSPTHLIKTRGQQATLRCSPISGHTSVYWYQQALGLGLQFLLWYDEGEERNRGNFPPRFSGRQFPNYSSELNVNALELEDSALYLCASSSGTVRNQPQHFGDGTRLSIL.

The chain has TRBV7-2 and TRBJ2-5; no clear D gene. From germline, CDR1 is SGHTA and CDR2 FQGNSA. V was clipped by 5 bases and J by 3 bases, with 4 bases between them. The length of the CDR3 is 11 residues. The DNA of the CDR3 is TGTGCCAGCAGCCGGGAAGAGACCCAGTACTTC. Protein: CASSREETQYF. Drawing the rest from reference TRBV7-2 and TRBJ2-5, the complete variable domain is GAGVSQSPSNKVTEKGKDVELRCDPISGHTALYWYRQSLGQGLEFLIYFQGNSAPDKSGLPSDRFSAERTGGSVSTLTIQRTQQEDSAVYLCASSREETQYFGPGTRLLVL.

The chain employs TRBV5-1 and TRBJ2-3, with 10 bases identical to TRBD2. This CDR3 region has 15 residues. V was pared by 0 bases and J by 3 bases, with 1 base of the junction left unmatched. Looked up from germline, CDR1 is SGHRS and CDR2 is YFSETQ. The CDR3 coding sequence is TGCGCCAGCAGCTTGGTGACTAGCGGGACAGATACGCAGTATTTT. It codes for CASSLVTSGTDTQYF.

This clone was seen a few times. V and J are TRBV5-8 and TRBJ2-5; 7 nucleotides match TRBD2. V gave up 4 bases and J gave up 3 bases; unmatched junction bases: 9. The CDR3 is 15 amino acids. Germline CDR1 is SGHTS and CDR2 is YDEGEE. The CDR3 loop reads CASSPWGGGKETQYF. For the CDR3, the DNA is TGTGCCAGCAGCCCCTGGGGCGGGGGTAAAGAGACCCAGTACTTC.

The rearrangement links TRBV5-1 to TRBJ2-1; D is possibly TRBD2 (7 bases). The CDR3 consists of 14 residues. Germline V gene data show CDR1 as SGHRS and CDR2 as YFSETQ. Trimming cost V 7 bases and J 5 bases, with 16 bases left between them. The CDR3 region has the DNA TGCGCCAGCGGGGGTTCGGGGGGCCACAATGAGCAGTTCTTC. Translation gives CASGGSGGHNEQFF. Filled out from reference TRBV5-1 and TRBJ2-1, the complete variable domain reads KAGVTQTPRYLIKTRGQQVTLSCSPISGHRSVSWYQQTPGQGLQFLFEYFSETQRNKGNFPGRFSGRQFSNSRSEMNVSTLELGDSALYLCASGGSGGHNEQFFGPGTRLTVL.